The 32 T cell receptor beta chains presented below share a single source sample, sequenced in a study of STAT5B mutations in CD4+ large granular lymphocyte leukemia. The repertoire was sequenced with immunoSEQ multiplex PCR; TCRdb's copy has only in-frame clones and lacks some. The sample has around 8,900 clones, about 90% seen once. The sequencing sample was made of PBMCs. These receptors all stem from a woman in her 70s with CD4+ T-cell large granular lymphocyte leukemia.

V is TRBV12-5 and J is TRBJ1-1; D gene unclear. The CDR3 runs to 13 residues. V lost 7 bases, J lost 8 bases, and 17 bases lay in between. Germline V CDR1 and CDR2: LGHNT, FRNRAP. CDR3 sequence: CASAPAARGEAFF. CDR3 bases: TGTGCTAGTGCCCCCGCGGCGAGAGGCGAAGCTTTCTTT.

CDR3 in DNA: TGTGCCAGCAGCCGGGACAGGGGTTTAAGCGAGCAGTACTTC. Translating gives CASSRDRGLSEQYF. J is TRBJ2-7 and V is TRBV7-2, with 10 positions matching TRBD1. The junction had 7 bases not matched to a gene; V was cut back by 5 bases and J by 6 bases. Germline V gene data show CDR1 as SGHTA and CDR2 as FQGNSA. This CDR3 is built from 14 residues.

V and J are TRBV7-2 and TRBJ2-3; D is possibly TRBD1 (5 bases). There are 13 residues in the CDR3. Looked up from germline, CDR1 is SGHTA and CDR2 is FQGNSA. V shed 3 bases and J shed 11 bases, with 15 bases lying between them. The CDR3 region is CASSFNQGEGQYF. CDR3 DNA sequence: TGTGCCAGCAGCTTCAACCAGGGCGAAGGGCAGTATTTT.

The chain employs TRBV5-8 and TRBJ2-5, with D possibly matching TRBD2 (5 bases). Per germline, CDR1 SGHTS and CDR2 YDEGEE. V was clipped by 0 bases and J by 5 bases, with 11 bases between them. The CDR3 sequence is 14 residues long. The CDR3 DNA reads TGTGCCAGCAGCTTGGGTAGCGCCTATGAGACCCAGTACTTC. Translated, it gives CASSLGSAYETQYF. The variable domain in full, with the rest retrieved from reference TRBV5-8 and TRBJ2-5, is EAGVTQSPTHLIKTRGQQATLRCSPISGHTSVYWYQQALGLGLQFLLWYDEGEERNRGNFPPRFSGRQFPNYSSELNVNALELEDSALYLCASSLGSAYETQYFGPGTRLLVL.

This clone was found a few times. This chain links TRBV29-1 with TRBJ1-1; 8 nucleotides line up with TRBD1. The CDR3 extends over 16 amino acids. The V gene's germline CDR1 is SQVTM and CDR2 ANQGSEA. Trimming cost V 5 bases and J 5 bases; bases outside gene matches: 16. CDR3 amino acids: CSVQAGQGARVTEAFF. CDR3 bases: TGCAGCGTTCAAGCGGGGCAGGGGGCGCGGGTAACTGAAGCTTTCTTT.

The chain combines TRBV11-2 with TRBJ1-1, with D unresolved. Germline V lookup: CDR1 SGHAT, CDR2 FQNNGV. V was clipped by 3 bases and J by 0 bases, with 8 bases between them. The CDR3 extends over 14 amino acids. The CDR3, as DNA: TGTGCCAGCAGCTTGGAGCCGATGAACACTGAAGCTTTCTTT. Protein product: CASSLEPMNTEAFF.

The V gene is TRBV18, the J gene TRBJ2-5, with TRBD1 identical over 11 bases. The V segment lost 3 bases and the J segment 5 bases; nucleotides outside the gene matches: 11. The CDR3 extends over 17 amino acids. Germline V CDR1 and CDR2: KGHSH, LQKENI. The CDR3 bases are TGTGCCAGCTCACCTATCGGACAGGGGGCGCGTGGGGAGACCCAGTACTTC. It yields the protein CASSPIGQGARGETQYF.

This chain connects TRBV10-2 to TRBJ1-3; the D is unclear. The length of the CDR3 is 16 residues. Per the germline V gene, CDR1 is WSHSY and CDR2 is SAAADI. Trimming removed 2 bases at V and 1 base at J, with 12 bases between. The CDR3 sequence: CASSEGNSASGNTIYF. The CDR3, as DNA: TGCGCCAGCAGTGAGGGGAATTCGGCGTCTGGAAACACCATATATTTT.

The chain joins TRBV5-1 to TRBJ2-5, with 9 bases lining up with TRBD1. The CDR3 runs 15 residues. V lost 4 bases, J lost 7 bases, and 11 bases stayed unmatched. Germline loops: CDR1 SGHRS, CDR2 YFSETQ. CDR3: CASSPGQGRGMTQYF. Here the CDR3 DNA reads TGCGCCAGCAGCCCGGGACAGGGCCGAGGGATGACCCAGTACTTC. Looking up the rest from reference TRBV5-1 and TRBJ2-5 gives the full variable domain: KAGVTQTPRYLIKTRGQQVTLSCSPISGHRSVSWYQQTPGQGLQFLFEYFSETQRNKGNFPGRFSGRQFSNSRSEMNVSTLELGDSALYLCASSPGQGRGMTQYFGPGTRLLVL.

The chain has TRBV28 and TRBJ2-3; TRBD1 is a possible D gene (6 bases). The CDR3 has 16 amino acids. Trimming removed 1 base from V and 2 bases from J, with 13 bases in between. CDR1 is MDHEN, CDR2 SYDVKM, per germline. This CDR3 is CASSLFRGAYTDTQYF. Here the CDR3 DNA reads TGTGCCAGCAGTTTATTCAGGGGAGCTTACACAGATACGCAGTATTTT.

The V gene is TRBV5-1, the J gene TRBJ2-3; D is ambiguous. The CDR3 sequence is 16 residues long. Trimming cost V 0 bases and J 2 bases, with 13 bases left between them. Germline lookup yields CDR1 SGHRS and CDR2 YFSETQ. CDR3 nucleotides: TGCGCCAGCAGCTTGGCGACGGGCCTGATCACAGATACGCAGTATTTT. As protein: CASSLATGLITDTQYF.

This chain links TRBV7-2 with TRBJ1-5; possibly TRBD1 for D (5 bases). V was cut by 6 bases and J by 6 bases, with 15 bases left in between. The CDR3 extends over 14 amino acids. In germline, CDR1 is SGHTA, CDR2 FQGNSA. For the CDR3, the DNA is TGTGCCAGCAGAAAAGACCCGGGGGGTCAGCCCCAGCATTTT. Its translation: CASRKDPGGQPQHF.

The CDR3 protein is CASGRQAMETQYF. DNA for the CDR3: TGTGCTAGTGGTCGACAGGCTATGGAGACCCAGTACTTC. This chain connects TRBV12-5 to TRBJ2-5, with D possibly TRBD1 on 6 matching bases. Germline V gives CDR1 LGHNT, CDR2 FRNRAP. This CDR3 region has 13 residues. V was trimmed by 5 bases and J by 5 bases, leaving 12 bases between them.

The chain combines TRBV11-3 with TRBJ1-2; D possibly corresponds to TRBD1 (6 bases). Germline CDR1 SGHNT, CDR2 YENEEA. V was cut by 5 bases and J by 8 bases, with 12 bases left in between. The CDR3 is 12 residues long. The CDR3 sequence is CASSPETGGYTF. In DNA, the CDR3 is TGTGCCAGCAGCCCCGAGACAGGAGGCTACACCTTC.

The V gene is TRBV9, the J gene TRBJ2-5, with D possibly called TRBD1 or TRBD2 (6 bases each). The CDR3 has 16 amino acids. The V gene lost 0 bases and the J gene lost 5 bases, with 17 bases spanning the gap. The germline V gene encodes CDR1 SGDLS and CDR2 YYNGEE. DNA of the CDR3: TGTGCCAGCAGCGTAGGTCGCGGGGTGGGGGCGGAGACCCAGTACTTC. Protein product: CASSVGRGVGAETQYF.

The CDR3: CSVRLAGWRYSTDTQYF. CDR3 bases: TGCAGCGTTCGACTAGCGGGGTGGAGATATAGCACAGATACGCAGTATTTT. This chain links TRBV29-1 with TRBJ2-3, with TRBD2 identical over 11 bases. Germline CDR1 and CDR2: SQVTM and ANQGSEA. Trimming cost V 5 bases and J 0 bases; bases outside gene matches: 10. This CDR3 spans 17 amino acids.

The V call is TRBV10-1, the J call TRBJ2-1; D is perhaps TRBD2 (6 bases). The V gene lost 7 bases and the J gene lost 6 bases, with 13 bases spanning the gap. CDR1 is WNHNN, CDR2 SYGVQD, per germline (reference sequence). The CDR3 runs to 13 residues. CDR3 sequence reads: CASNCGTPNEQFF. CDR3 in DNA: TGCGCCAGCAATTGCGGGACTCCCAATGAGCAGTTCTTC.

CDR3 nucleotide sequence: TGCGCCAGCAGCTCGACAGGGCAGAGGGGTTCACCCCTCCACTTT. This encodes CASSSTGQRGSPLHF. The gene calls are TRBV5-1 and TRBJ1-6; 7 bases line up with TRBD1. V lost 3 bases and J lost 9; bases outside the gene matches: 9. The CDR3 totals 15 residues. Germline V gene data show CDR1 as SGHRS and CDR2 as YFSETQ. The full variable domain, its missing parts supplied by reference TRBV5-1 and TRBJ1-6, is KAGVTQTPRYLIKTRGQQVTLSCSPISGHRSVSWYQQTPGQGLQFLFEYFSETQRNKGNFPGRFSGRQFSNSRSEMNVSTLELGDSALYLCASSSTGQRGSPLHFGNGTRLTVT.

The V call is TRBV5-8, the J call TRBJ1-2; D remains ambiguous. Germline CDR1 SGHTS, CDR2 YDEGEE. The CDR3 has 16 amino acids. The V and J ends lost 4 bases and 4 bases respectively, with 20 bases between them. The CDR3 spells CASSRSRGIMGYGYTF. For the CDR3, the DNA is TGTGCCAGCAGCCGAAGTCGGGGAATCATGGGCTATGGCTACACCTTC. Full variable domain (outside the CDR3, taken from reference TRBV5-8 and TRBJ1-2): EAGVTQSPTHLIKTRGQQATLRCSPISGHTSVYWYQQALGLGLQFLLWYDEGEERNRGNFPPRFSGRQFPNYSSELNVNALELEDSALYLCASSRSRGIMGYGYTFGSGTRLTVV.

The chain uses TRBV4-3 and TRBJ2-1; perhaps TRBD2 as D (5 bases). The CDR3 contains 14 residues. Germline lookup yields CDR1 LGHNA and CDR2 YSLEER. Trimming stripped 1 base from V and 12 bases from J, with 16 bases between. The chain's CDR3 is CASSQGVEARRQFF. In DNA form, the CDR3 reads TGCGCCAGCAGCCAAGGAGTGGAGGCTAGGAGGCAGTTCTTC.

This clone was detected only a few times. The gene calls are TRBV2 and TRBJ2-3; TRBD2 aligns across 8 bases. Germline lookup yields CDR1 SNHLY and CDR2 FYNNEI. After removal of 8 bases from V and 10 bases from J, the junction contained 14 bases not matched to a gene. The CDR3 extends over 14 amino acids. The CDR3: CASEEGIAGKAQYF. The CDR3 DNA reads TGTGCCAGCGAGGAGGGAATAGCGGGGAAAGCGCAGTATTTT. Drawing the rest from reference TRBV2 and TRBJ2-3, the complete variable domain is EPEVTQTPSHQVTQMGQEVILRCVPISNHLYFYWYRQILGQKVEFLVSFYNNEISEKSEIFDDQFSVERPDGSNFTLKIRSTKLEDSAMYFCASEEGIAGKAQYFGPGTRLTVL.

The J gene is TRBJ1-5, the V gene TRBV4-3, with D possibly matching TRBD1 (6 bases). V lost 3 bases and J lost 0, with 9 bases in between. Germline V lookup: CDR1 LGHNA, CDR2 YSLEER. This CDR3 is built from 15 residues. The CDR3: CASSHNRDSNQPQHF. For the CDR3, the DNA is TGCGCCAGCAGCCACAACAGGGATAGCAATCAGCCCCAGCATTTT.

The chain combines TRBV7-8 with TRBJ2-5; D may be TRBD1 or TRBD2 (5 bases each). The V end was cut by 3 bases, the J end by 0 bases, with 11 bases between. Germline CDR1 reads SGHVS; CDR2 reads FQNEAQ. CDR3 length equals 15 residues. The CDR3 sequence: CASSFGTVYQETQYF. CDR3 bases: TGTGCCAGCAGCTTCGGGACGGTATACCAAGAGACCCAGTACTTC. The variable domain in full, with the rest retrieved from reference TRBV7-8 and TRBJ2-5, is GAGVSQSPRYKVAKRGQDVALRCDPISGHVSLFWYQQALGQGPEFLTYFQNEAQLDKSGLPSDRFFAERPEGSVSTLKIQRTQQEDSAVYLCASSFGTVYQETQYFGPGTRLLVL.

The chain links TRBV19 to TRBJ1-2, with D perhaps matching TRBD1 (6 bases). V lost 5 bases and J lost 2, with 18 bases in between. The germline CDR1 and CDR2 sequences are LNHDA and SQIVND (reference sequence). This CDR3 has 16 amino acids. The chain's CDR3 is CASSLIGGTFNYGYTF. The CDR3, as DNA: TGTGCCAGTAGTCTCATCGGAGGGACATTCAACTATGGCTACACCTTC.

The chain couples TRBV6-6 to TRBJ1-1, with no clear D. The CDR3 has 12 residues. V lost 6 bases to trimming and J lost 1 base, with 6 bases between them. Germline CDR1 and CDR2: MNHNY and SVGAGI (reference sequence). CDR3 sequence: CASSSGNTEAFF. The CDR3 DNA reads TGTGCCAGCAGCTCCGGGAACACTGAAGCTTTCTTT.

The chain employs TRBV15 and TRBJ2-5; no clear D. V was pared by 3 bases and J by 2 bases, with 1 base between. CDR1 is LNHNV, CDR2 YYDKDF, per germline (reference sequence). The CDR3 is 11 residues long. The CDR3 reads CATSRQETQYF. The CDR3, as DNA: TGTGCCACCAGCAGGCAAGAGACCCAGTACTTC.

The chain links TRBV4-1 to TRBJ2-7; maybe TRBD1 (5 bases). V gave up 0 bases and J gave up 2 bases, with 14 bases separating them. Per germline, CDR1 MGHRA and CDR2 YSYEKL. The CDR3 consists of 16 residues. CDR3 nucleotide sequence: TGCGCCAGCAGCCAAGATTTGCAGGGTTTAGCCTACGAGCAGTACTTC. Its translation is CASSQDLQGLAYEQYF.

This chain connects TRBV2 to TRBJ2-7; 8 bases map to TRBD1. CDR3 length equals 14 residues. The V gene end was trimmed by 7 bases and the J gene end by 1 base; junction bases not matched to a gene: 6. CDR1 and CDR2 (germline): SNHLY, FYNNEI. The DNA of the CDR3 is TGTGCCAGCACCGGACAGGGAGAATCCTACGAGCAGTACTTC. It is translated as CASTGQGESYEQYF.

The gene calls are TRBV2 and TRBJ2-1; D uncertain. CDR3 length: 15 residues. Trimming took off 3 bases at V and 5 bases at J, with 14 bases between the two ends. Germline CDR1 and CDR2: SNHLY and FYNNEI. This chain's CDR3 is CASSDYRIKNNEQFF. As DNA, the CDR3 is TGTGCCAGCAGTGATTACCGAATAAAAAACAATGAGCAGTTCTTC.

The V and J genes are TRBV7-3 and TRBJ1-3; D is perhaps TRBD1 (5 bases). The germline V and J ends were trimmed by 2 bases and 2 bases, with 10 bases remaining between them. The CDR3 totals 15 residues. CDR1 SGHTA and CDR2 FQGTGA come from the germline V gene. In DNA, the CDR3 is TGTGCCAGCAGCTTAGCGGGGACGGCTGGAAACACCATATATTTT. Translation gives CASSLAGTAGNTIYF.

This clone is large in the sample. The chain joins TRBV2 to TRBJ2-3; tentatively, D is TRBD1 (5 bases). The CDR3 is 14 residues long. Germline values: CDR1 SNHLY, CDR2 FYNNEI. The V gene lost 4 bases and the J gene lost 6 bases, with 14 bases spanning the gap. The CDR3 DNA follows: TGTGCCAGCAGTGCCGGACGGCCAGGGGATACGCAGTATTTT. Translation gives CASSAGRPGDTQYF.

This sequence joins TRBV28 and TRBJ1-5, with D perhaps matching TRBD1 (6 bases). The V end was cut by 3 bases, the J end by 3 bases, with 21 bases between. The CDR3 sequence is 18 residues long. Germline CDR1 and CDR2: MDHEN and SYDVKM. The DNA for the CDR3 is TGTGCCAGCAGTTTGAGCACAGGGTTAGGATCAATCAATCAGCCCCAGCATTTT. Its translation is CASSLSTGLGSINQPQHF.